These 32 T cell receptor beta chains share one sample of origin, sequenced in a study of blood T cell repertoires in COVID-19. Repertoires were generated with immunoSEQ multiplex PCR, while TCRdb's copy carries only in-frame clones and drops some. Of tens of thousands of clones listed, roughly 87% are singletons. The source material was peripheral blood. The receptors stem from a middle-aged man with acute or convalescent COVID-19.

The CDR3 spells CASSPPTRASYNEQFF. DNA for the CDR3: TGTGCCAGCTCACCACCGACGAGGGCCTCCTACAATGAGCAGTTCTTC. The gene calls are TRBV18 and TRBJ2-1; weak D call: TRBD2 (5 bases). CDR3 length equals 16 residues. The germline gives CDR1 KGHSH, CDR2 LQKENI. V shed 0 bases and J shed 0 bases, with 9 bases lying between them.

The gene calls are TRBV9 and TRBJ2-3; D remains ambiguous. Trimming took 3 bases from V and 5 from J, leaving 7 bases between them. The CDR3 totals 12 residues. Germline values: CDR1 SGDLS, CDR2 YYNGEE. The CDR3 protein is CASSAPGDTQYF. Written as DNA, the CDR3 is TGTGCCAGCAGCGCCCCCGGAGATACGCAGTATTTT.

The rearrangement uses TRBV19 and TRBJ1-2; weak D call: TRBD1 (6 bases). Germline V gene sequence: CDR1 LNHDA, CDR2 SQIVND (reference sequence). The CDR3 totals 16 residues. Trimming pared 6 bases from V and 4 bases from J, leaving 21 bases between. The DNA for the CDR3 is TGTGCCAGTAGACTAAACTCACAGGGTAGGAGCTATGGCTACACCTTC. It is translated as CASRLNSQGRSYGYTF.

The chain carries TRBV14 and TRBJ1-2; TRBD1 is a possible D gene (5 bases). CDR1 and CDR2 from the germline V gene are SGHDN and FVKESK. CDR3 length: 13 amino acids. Trimming took off 1 base at V and 8 bases at J, with 11 bases between the two ends. The CDR3: CASSQAGGSGYTF. CDR3 sequence (DNA): TGTGCCAGCAGCCAAGCGGGGGGATCGGGCTACACCTTC.

The chain couples TRBV10-1 to TRBJ1-4; D is possibly TRBD1 (6 bases). Looked up from germline, CDR1 is WNHNN and CDR2 is SYGVQD (reference sequence). With 5 bases removed from V and 5 bases from J, the gap between germline ends came to 12 bases. This CDR3 has 14 amino acids. For the CDR3, the DNA is TGCGCCAGCAGTCCCGGGACACCAAATGAAAAACTGTTTTTT. It encodes CASSPGTPNEKLFF.

The rearrangement uses TRBV5-1 and TRBJ1-2, with TRBD1 identical over 9 bases. The length of the CDR3 is 15 residues. V trimming: 6 bases; J trimming: 6 bases; junction bases outside the gene matches: 12. The germline gives CDR1 SGHRS, CDR2 YFSETQ. CDR3 coding DNA: TGCGCCAGCAACGTACCGGGACAGGGTTTGAATGGCTACACCTTC. It codes for CASNVPGQGLNGYTF.

This clone came up once. V gene TRBV7-2 combines with J gene TRBJ2-2; 7 nucleotides agree with TRBD1. This CDR3 is 15 amino acids long. Germline CDR1 is SGHTA and CDR2 is FQGNSA. V trimming: 5 bases; J trimming: 5 bases; junction bases outside the gene matches: 8. CDR3 sequence: CASSHEDRPTGELFF. The CDR3 DNA sequence: TGTGCCAGCAGCCATGAGGACAGGCCTACCGGGGAGCTGTTTTTT.

This chain joins TRBV6-2 or TRBV6-3 and TRBJ2-5; possible D gene TRBD1, 5 bases. The CDR3 spans 13 residues. V lost 2 bases and J 4 bases, leaving 8 bases between the germline ends. From germline, CDR1 is MNHEY and CDR2 SVGEGT. CDR3 loop: CASSYGARETQYF. Here the CDR3 DNA reads TGTGCCAGCAGTTACGGGGCCCGAGAGACCCAGTACTTC.

This chain connects TRBV5-1 to TRBJ1-1; TRBD1 is a possible D gene (5 bases). This CDR3 spans 14 amino acids. Germline V gene data show CDR1 as SGHRS and CDR2 as YFSETQ. The V gene lost 3 bases and the J gene lost 1 base, with 10 bases spanning the gap. The CDR3 DNA reads as TGCGCCAGCAGCTCTAGACAGCCGAACACTGAAGCTTTCTTT. Protein product: CASSSRQPNTEAFF.

This chain connects TRBV28 to TRBJ2-3, with TRBD2 identical over 7 bases. The CDR3 is 17 residues long. The trim removed 5 bases at V and 3 bases at J, leaving 14 bases unmatched. The germline gives CDR1 MDHEN, CDR2 SYDVKM. The CDR3 coding sequence is TGTGCCAGCAGTCCCATACTAGCGACTGTAGTGACAGATACGCAGTATTTT. It encodes CASSPILATVVTDTQYF.

The sample holds a few counts of this clone. V usage is TRBV14 and J usage is TRBJ1-3; 9 bases align to TRBD1. V shed 1 base, J shed 2 bases, and the junction held 0 bases outside the gene matches. The CDR3 is 15 residues long. Germline CDR1 is SGHDN and CDR2 is FVKESK. CDR3 in DNA: TGTGCCAGCAGCCAAGGACAGGGGGCTGGAAACACCATATATTTT. It codes for CASSQGQGAGNTIYF.

V gene TRBV19 combines with J gene TRBJ1-5, with D uncertain. Germline V gives CDR1 LNHDA, CDR2 SQIVND (reference sequence). The CDR3 loop spans 16 amino acids. V was trimmed by 5 bases and J by 6 bases, leaving 20 bases between them. The CDR3: CASSPLAGSWGQPQHF. For the CDR3, the DNA is TGTGCCAGTAGTCCCCTTGCGGGGAGCTGGGGTCAGCCCCAGCATTTT. Drawing the rest from reference TRBV19 and TRBJ1-5, the complete variable domain is DGGITQSPKYLFRKEGQNVTLSCEQNLNHDAMYWYRQDPGQGLRLIYYSQIVNDFQKGDIAEGYSVSREKKESFPLTVTSAQKNPTAFYLCASSPLAGSWGQPQHFGDGTRLSIL.

The chain is built from TRBV11-3 and TRBJ2-1; 9 positions match TRBD2. This CDR3 comprises 16 residues. The ends lost 2 bases at V and 4 bases at J; junction bases unmatched: 6. The germline gives CDR1 SGHNT, CDR2 YENEEA. CDR3 amino acids: CASSLLGGGAYNEQFF. The CDR3 DNA sequence: TGTGCCAGCAGCTTACTGGGCGGGGGGGCTTACAATGAGCAGTTCTTC.

The J gene is TRBJ2-7, the V gene TRBV7-8; TRBD2 matches 10 bases. CDR1 and CDR2 (germline): SGHVS, FQNEAQ. With V trimmed by 5 bases and J by 5 bases, 12 bases remained unmatched. This CDR3 has 16 residues. CDR3 sequence: CASSPGRSGREDEQYF. CDR3 bases: TGTGCCAGCAGCCCCGGCAGGAGCGGGAGGGAGGACGAGCAGTACTTC.

This clone was seen once. The CDR3: CASSLGSGGTSNHEQFF. DNA of the CDR3: TGTGCCAGCAGCTTAGGCTCAGGCGGGACTAGTAACCATGAGCAGTTCTTC. The chain links TRBV7-2 to TRBJ2-1; TRBD2 matches 8 bases. This CDR3 region has 17 residues. The V gene's germline CDR1 is SGHTA and CDR2 FQGNSA. J lost 8 bases, V lost 1 base, and 13 bases had no gene match.

This clone was recorded a few times. This sequence joins TRBV5-1 and TRBJ2-1; TRBD1 might be the D (5 bases). Trimming took 4 bases from V and 3 from J, leaving 8 bases between them. CDR3 length: 13 residues. Germline values: CDR1 SGHRS, CDR2 YFSETQ. In DNA form, the CDR3 reads TGCGCCAGCAGCCTCGACAGCTACAATGAGCAGTTCTTC. Translated, it gives CASSLDSYNEQFF.

The chain is built from TRBV19 and TRBJ1-2; 9 bases fit TRBD1. Germline values: CDR1 LNHDA, CDR2 SQIVND (reference sequence). This CDR3 is 14 amino acids long. V lost 6 bases to trimming and J lost 1 base; unmatched junction nucleotides: 3. The DNA for the CDR3 is TGTGCCAGTAGGTGGACAGGGGTTAACTATGGCTACACCTTC. Residues: CASRWTGVNYGYTF.

The chain combines TRBV11-1 with TRBJ2-1, with D perhaps TRBD2 (6 bases). The CDR3 consists of 15 residues. The germline CDR1 and CDR2 sequences are SGHAT and FQDESV (reference sequence). Trimming stripped 1 base from V and 7 bases from J, with 14 bases between. CDR3 protein: CASSLGLEGLNEQFF. As DNA, the CDR3 is TGTGCCAGCAGCTTAGGACTAGAAGGTTTGAATGAGCAGTTCTTC. Supplemented by reference TRBV11-1 and TRBJ2-1, the full variable domain reads EAEVAQSPRYKITEKSQAVAFWCDPISGHATLYWYRQILGQGPELLVQFQDESVVDDSQLPKDRFSAERLKGVDSTLKIQPAELGDSAMYLCASSLGLEGLNEQFFGPGTRLTVL.

This clone has just a few counts. The gene calls are TRBV9 and TRBJ1-3; no definite D call. The ends were cut back, 0 bases at V and 3 bases at J, with 10 bases in the middle. The CDR3 runs 15 residues. CDR1 SGDLS and CDR2 YYNGEE come from the germline V gene. CDR3: CASSVGAQNGNTIYF. CDR3 DNA sequence: TGTGCCAGCAGCGTAGGGGCTCAAAATGGAAACACCATATATTTT.

The chain recombines TRBV12-5 with TRBJ1-5, with D possibly being TRBD1 (5 bases). From germline, CDR1 is LGHNT and CDR2 FRNRAP. CDR3 size: 13 residues. V was shortened by 9 bases and J by 6 bases, with 15 bases between the two germline ends. As DNA, the CDR3 is TGTGCTAGCCGTCGTGCAGGGTCTCAGCCCCAGCATTTT. It is translated as CASRRAGSQPQHF. Full variable domain (remainder filled in from reference TRBV12-5 and TRBJ1-5): DARVTQTPRHKVTEMGQEVTMRCQPILGHNTVFWYRQTMMQGLELLAYFRNRAPLDDSGMPKDRFSAEMPDATLATLKIQPSEPRDSAVYFCASRRAGSQPQHFGDGTRLSIL.

The chain links TRBV7-2 to TRBJ2-7, with 8 bases identical to TRBD1. Unmatched junction bases numbered 6, after V lost 5 bases and J lost 3 bases. The CDR3 is 14 residues long. Per germline, CDR1 SGHTA and CDR2 FQGNSA. The CDR3 DNA reads as TGTGCCAGCAGCATCGACAGGGGAGACTACGAGCAGTACTTC. This sequence encodes CASSIDRGDYEQYF.

The chain is built from TRBV9 and TRBJ2-7, with TRBD1 matching over 8 bases. The ends lost 3 bases at V and 5 bases at J; junction bases unmatched: 10. Germline values: CDR1 SGDLS, CDR2 YYNGEE. The CDR3 runs to 15 residues. The CDR3 coding sequence is TGTGCCAGCAGCGCCAGACAGGGGTTTGGCGACGAGCAGTACTTC. It is translated as CASSARQGFGDEQYF.

This chain uses TRBV19 with TRBJ1-2; D call uncertain. CDR3 length: 14 residues. V gave up 11 bases and J gave up 7 bases, with 23 bases separating them. Germline-derived CDR1 and CDR2 are LNHDA and SQIVND (reference sequence). The CDR3 region is CAVRHGRRDGGYTF. CDR3 in DNA: TGTGCCGTCCGGCACGGGCGGAGGGATGGTGGCTACACCTTC.

The gene calls are TRBV6-2 or TRBV6-3 and TRBJ2-7; the match to TRBD1 covers 11 bases. V dropped 5 bases and J dropped 5; count of bases not matched to a gene: 8. Looked up from germline, CDR1 is MNHEY and CDR2 is SVGEGT. This CDR3 has 15 amino acids. CDR3 DNA: TGTGCCAGCAGTCCCCGGACAGGGGGCATGAACGAGCAGTACTTC. Amino acid sequence: CASSPRTGGMNEQYF.

The V call is TRBV7-7, the J call TRBJ2-2; 8 positions match TRBD2. There are 17 residues in the CDR3. The V and J ends lost 5 bases and 1 base, in that order; junction bases with no gene match: 9. CDR1 and CDR2 from the germline V gene are SSHAT and FNYEAQ (reference sequence). The CDR3 is CASSLRPSGGNTGELFF. CDR3 bases: TGTGCCAGCAGCCTCCGCCCCAGCGGGGGGAACACCGGGGAGCTGTTTTTT. The variable domain in full, completed from reference TRBV7-7 and TRBJ2-2, reads GAGVSQSPRYKVTKRGQDVTLRCDPISSHATLYWYQQALGQGPEFLTYFNYEAQPDKSGLPSDRFSAERPEGSISTLTIQRTEQRDSAMYRCASSLRPSGGNTGELFFGEGSRLTVL.

The rearrangement uses TRBV28 and TRBJ1-1; no clear D. The V end was cut by 3 bases, the J end by 2 bases, with 13 bases between. CDR1 and CDR2 from the germline V gene are MDHEN and SYDVKM. CDR3 size: 15 residues. CDR3 sequence reads: CASSFPSRGNTEAFF. CDR3 sequence (DNA): TGTGCCAGCAGTTTTCCGAGTCGGGGTAACACTGAAGCTTTCTTT.

The CDR3 coding sequence is TGTGCCAGTAGTATAGATTTTTCCGGGTCCACCGGGGAGCTGTTTTTT. It codes for CASSIDFSGSTGELFF. The V call is TRBV19, the J call TRBJ2-2, with D unresolved. Germline lookup yields CDR1 LNHDA and CDR2 SQIVND (reference sequence). The V end was cut by 0 bases, the J end by 4 bases, with 12 bases between. The CDR3 is 16 residues long. Full variable domain (rest looked up from reference TRBV19 and TRBJ2-2): DGGITQSPKYLFRKEGQNVTLSCEQNLNHDAMYWYRQDPGQGLRLIYYSQIVNDFQKGDIAEGYSVSREKKESFPLTVTSAQKNPTAFYLCASSIDFSGSTGELFFGEGSRLTVL.

The rearrangement joins TRBV6-5 to TRBJ2-7; weak D call: TRBD2 (6 bases). The CDR3 is 15 residues long. V was trimmed by 4 bases and J by 3 bases, leaving 16 bases between them. CDR1 MNHEY and CDR2 SVGAGI come from the germline V gene. CDR3 coding DNA: TGTGCCAGCAGTTCCCCGGGACTGACTGGCTACGAGCAGTACTTC. Translated: CASSSPGLTGYEQYF.

This chain uses TRBV19 with TRBJ2-7; perhaps TRBD1 as D (6 bases). CDR1 is LNHDA and CDR2 is SQIVND in the germline V gene (reference sequence). Trimming left V 0 bases short and J 2 bases short, with 20 bases between. The CDR3 runs to 18 residues. CDR3 region: CASSIDGPGQKIPYEQYF. The CDR3 nucleotides are TGTGCCAGTAGTATAGATGGACCGGGACAAAAAATCCCCTACGAGCAGTACTTC. The whole variable domain, remainder taken from reference TRBV19 and TRBJ2-7, is DGGITQSPKYLFRKEGQNVTLSCEQNLNHDAMYWYRQDPGQGLRLIYYSQIVNDFQKGDIAEGYSVSREKKESFPLTVTSAQKNPTAFYLCASSIDGPGQKIPYEQYFGPGTRLTVT.

V gene TRBV13 combines with J gene TRBJ2-3, with 7 bases identical to TRBD1. CDR1 is PRHDT and CDR2 is FYEKMQ in the germline V gene (reference sequence). The V and J ends lost 5 bases and 3 bases, in that order; junction bases with no gene match: 5. The CDR3 consists of 14 residues. CDR3 amino acids: CASSKRQGTDTQYF. The CDR3 DNA sequence: TGTGCCAGCAGCAAGAGACAGGGAACAGATACGCAGTATTTT.

V gene TRBV4-3 combines with J gene TRBJ1-6, with 9 positions matching TRBD1. J was trimmed by 8 bases and V by 3 bases; bases with no gene match: 8. The CDR3 length is 16 residues. The germline gives CDR1 LGHNA, CDR2 YSLEER. The CDR3 DNA follows: TGCGCCAGCAGCCATACCCCGGGACAGGGAGATTCACCCCTCCACTTT. Translating gives CASSHTPGQGDSPLHF.

This clone occurred once. The chain links TRBV28 to TRBJ2-2; no clear D. V dropped 1 base and J dropped 2 bases, with 5 bases sitting between them. The germline V gene has CDR1 MDHEN and CDR2 SYDVKM. This CDR3 comprises 14 residues. CDR3 coding DNA: TGTGCCAGCAGTTTATTGAGAAACACCGGGGAGCTGTTTTTT. Translation: CASSLLRNTGELFF.